Listed here are 18 T cell receptor beta chains from one sample, sequenced in a study of T cells after yellow fever vaccination. TCRdb fed the 5' RACE reads into MiXCR, producing one record per CDR3 protein. The table includes roughly 350,000 distinct CDR3 sequences, roughly 4.3% detected once. The sample was PBMCs, taken 5 days after the yellow fever booster vaccination. These receptors were collected from a young man who received the YFV17D yellow fever vaccine.

The chain has TRBV6-2 or TRBV6-3 and TRBJ2-1; 9 bases are a match to TRBD1. The CDR3 has 15 residues. V shed 5 bases, J shed 8 bases, and the junction held 10 bases outside the gene matches. Germline V CDR1 and CDR2: MNHEY, SVGEGT. CDR3 DNA sequence: TGTGCCAGCAGTCCCGGGACAGGGTTTTTCGATGAGCAGTTCTTC. Amino acids: CASSPGTGFFDEQFF.

This clonotype appeared many times. The rearrangement joins TRBV7-6 to TRBJ2-2; D perhaps matches TRBD2 (5 bases). Trimming stripped 4 bases from V and 0 bases from J, with 15 bases between. Germline V gene data show CDR1 as SGHVS and CDR2 as FNYEAQ. The CDR3 totals 17 residues. The CDR3 loop is CASSSPEDYPNTGELFF. CDR3 sequence (DNA): TGTGCCAGCAGCTCCCCCGAAGACTACCCGAACACCGGGGAGCTGTTTTTT.

This clonotype was counted between two and nine times. The chain combines TRBV3-1 with TRBJ2-1; 13 positions agree with TRBD2. J was trimmed by 0 bases and V by 1 base; bases with no gene match: 12. Per germline, CDR1 LGHDT and CDR2 YNNKEL (reference sequence). The CDR3 is 21 amino acids. DNA for the CDR3: TGTGCCAGCAGCCAAGGGGGTATGGGACTAGCGGGGCCGAGCTCCTACAATGAGCAGTTCTTC. It codes for CASSQGGMGLAGPSSYNEQFF.

This chain uses TRBV25-1 with TRBJ2-3; 11 bases align to TRBD2. The CDR3 consists of 15 residues. V trimming: 8 bases; J trimming: 10 bases; junction bases outside the gene matches: 14. CDR1 is MGHDK and CDR2 is SYGVNS in the germline V gene. CDR3 bases: TGTGCCAGCTCCCCCTCGGCTAGCGGGGGGTCGGCGCAGTATTTT. It codes for CASSPSASGGSAQYF.

This clonotype turned up a few times. The V gene is TRBV2, the J gene TRBJ2-4, with no clear D. Germline CDR1 is SNHLY and CDR2 is FYNNEI. The length of the CDR3 is 15 residues. Trimming shortened V by 1 base and J by 0 bases, and 7 bases separated the two germline ends. CDR3 residues: CASSEEGIAKNIQYF. CDR3 nucleotide sequence: TGTGCCAGCAGTGAAGAGGGCATAGCCAAAAACATTCAGTACTTC.

In this sample, this clonotype turned up many times. CDR3 sequence (DNA): TGCAGTGCTAGAGGAGCCGGATTTGTATATTTT. This encodes CSARGAGFVYF. V usage is TRBV20-1 and J usage is TRBJ1-3; no reliable D call. V shed 1 base and J shed 14 bases, with 12 bases lying between them. CDR3 length equals 11 residues. In germline, CDR1 is DFQATT, CDR2 SNEGSKA (reference sequence).

This chain links TRBV6-4 with TRBJ2-1, with TRBD2 identical over 13 bases. J lost 7 bases, V lost 4 bases, and 4 bases had no gene match. The germline CDR1 and CDR2 sequences are MRHNA and SNTAGT. CDR3 size: 15 residues. The CDR3 DNA reads TGTGCCAGCAGTGCTACTAGCGGGGGGGCTAATGAGCAGTTCTTC. Amino acid sequence: CASSATSGGANEQFF.

There are a few counts of this clonotype. The J gene is TRBJ2-7, the V gene TRBV5-4; D is uncertain. The germline V gene encodes CDR1 SGHNT and CDR2 YYREEE (reference sequence). The CDR3 runs 13 residues. The V and J ends lost 0 bases and 7 bases respectively, with 11 bases between them. CDR3 residues: CASSLVTVSEQYF. The CDR3 region has the DNA TGTGCCAGCAGCTTGGTGACCGTGTCGGAGCAGTACTTC.

This clonotype has a handful of counts. The gene calls are TRBV4-3 and TRBJ1-2; 12 nucleotides agree with TRBD1. CDR3 length: 16 amino acids. CDR1 LGHNA and CDR2 YSLEER come from the germline V gene. V gave up 0 bases and J gave up 8 bases; unmatched junction bases: 7. DNA of the CDR3: TGCGCCAGCAGCCAAGATCGAGGGACAGGGGGCTTAGGCTACACCTTC. It specifies CASSQDRGTGGLGYTF.

This clonotype was observed many times. The chain joins TRBV20-1 to TRBJ2-1; D is ambiguous. Trimming pared 1 base from V and 12 bases from J, leaving 10 bases between. There are 11 residues in the CDR3. In germline, CDR1 is DFQATT, CDR2 SNEGSKA (reference sequence). CDR3 coding DNA: TGCAGTGCTAGAGTGGTGACGGGGCAGTTCTTC. Translated: CSARVVTGQFF.

This clonotype was counted at least ten times. V and J are TRBV25-1 and TRBJ2-5; D is unclear. CDR3 length: 11 residues. Germline CDR1 is MGHDK and CDR2 is SYGVNS. The ends were cut back, 8 bases at V and 2 bases at J, with 6 bases in the middle. The DNA for the CDR3 is TGTGCCAGCGAGCTTCAAGAGACCCAGTACTTC. Amino acids: CASELQETQYF.

The chain employs TRBV4-1 and TRBJ2-5; D perhaps matches TRBD1 (5 bases). CDR1 and CDR2 (germline): MGHRA, YSYEKL. The CDR3 runs 17 residues. V gave up 1 base and J gave up 4 bases, with 19 bases separating them. This chain's CDR3 is CASSQGVTVVDGETQYF. The DNA of the CDR3 is TGCGCCAGCAGCCAAGGCGTGACAGTCGTCGATGGAGAGACCCAGTACTTC.

This clonotype was found a few times. This chain joins TRBV9 and TRBJ1-2; the D is unclear. This CDR3 has 15 amino acids. The germline V gene has CDR1 SGDLS and CDR2 YYNGEE. The V end lost 0 bases, the J end lost 0 bases, and 9 bases lay between the germline ends. For the CDR3, the DNA is TGTGCCAGCAGCGTAGTAGGCGCCACTAACTATGGCTACACCTTC. Translation gives CASSVVGATNYGYTF.

The chain links TRBV6-6 to TRBJ2-7, with no clear D. The CDR3 contains 12 residues. The germline V gene has CDR1 MNHNY and CDR2 SVGAGI (reference sequence). V was trimmed by 2 bases and J by 5 bases, leaving 7 bases between them. This CDR3 reads CASSYTPHEQYF. CDR3 in DNA: TGTGCCAGCAGTTACACCCCACACGAGCAGTACTTC.

This clonotype was found a few times. The CDR3 reads CASSTGYNSPLHF. CDR3 DNA: TGTGCCAGCAGTACAGGGTATAATTCACCCCTCCACTTT. This chain connects TRBV12-3 or TRBV12-4 to TRBJ1-6, with TRBD1 as a possible D gene (6 bases). The CDR3 is 13 residues long. The V end lost 5 bases, the J end lost 4 bases, and 6 bases lay between the germline ends.

This clonotype has just a few counts. The genes are TRBV5-1 and TRBJ2-3; D possibly corresponds to TRBD2 (6 bases). CDR3 length: 14 residues. V was clipped by 6 bases and J by 5 bases, with 16 bases between them. Germline V gene sequence: CDR1 SGHRS, CDR2 YFSETQ. CDR3 nucleotides: TGCGCCAGCAAAGAGTTTACGGAGGGAGATACGCAGTATTTT. This sequence encodes CASKEFTEGDTQYF.

The chain combines TRBV4-3 with TRBJ1-1; D unresolved. Looked up from germline, CDR1 is LGHNA and CDR2 is YSLEER. V lost 0 bases and J 0 bases, leaving 14 bases between the germline ends. There are 17 residues in the CDR3. The CDR3 DNA is TGCGCCAGCAGCCAAGACCCTTTGGGAGACATGAACACTGAAGCTTTCTTT. Amino acid sequence: CASSQDPLGDMNTEAFF.

This clonotype has only a few counts. This sequence joins TRBV5-5 and TRBJ1-2; D gene unclear. In germline, CDR1 is SGHKS, CDR2 YYEKEE (reference sequence). V lost 1 base to trimming and J lost 8 bases, with 9 bases between them. This CDR3 spans 12 amino acids. The CDR3 loop reads CASSLIGVGYTF. CDR3 nucleotides: TGTGCCAGCAGCTTGATCGGGGTCGGCTACACCTTC.